The sequence of this T cell receptor beta chain was determined in a study of identical twins. A remark on this clonotype: The target antigen is unknown.

Trimming removed 3 bases at V and 0 bases at J, with 6 bases between. The CDR3 extends over 15 amino acids. Study-level points and caveats: In zero-insertion analyses, partial confounding could arise from invariant MAIT and iNKT cells. Insertions ran lower in abundant cord blood beta clonotypes, though not in memory repertoires.

TCRdb re-called the 5' RACE reads through MiXCR, storing one row per CDR3 protein. The sample yields about 240,000 distinct CDR3 sequences, 8% to 11% seen once. Specimen: memory T cells sorted from blood. The chain links TRBV12-3 or TRBV12-4 to TRBJ2-6, with D unclear. The clonotype was recovered from a man aged 45 to 65 in good health. CDR3 loop: CASSLGTSGANVLTF. The CDR3 DNA reads TGTGCCAGCAGTTTGGGCACCTCTGGGGCCAACGTCCTGACTTTC.